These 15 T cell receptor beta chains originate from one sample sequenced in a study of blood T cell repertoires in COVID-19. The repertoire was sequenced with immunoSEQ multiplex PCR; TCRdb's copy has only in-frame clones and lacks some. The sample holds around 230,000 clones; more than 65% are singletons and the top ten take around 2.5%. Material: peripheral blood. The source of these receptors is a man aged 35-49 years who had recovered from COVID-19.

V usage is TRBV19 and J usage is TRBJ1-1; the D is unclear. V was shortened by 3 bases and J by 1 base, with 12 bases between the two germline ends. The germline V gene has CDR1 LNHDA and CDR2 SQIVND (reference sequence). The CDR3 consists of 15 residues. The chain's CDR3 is CASSMRSGWNTEAFF. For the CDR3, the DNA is TGTGCCAGTAGTATGAGGTCGGGATGGAACACTGAAGCTTTCTTT.

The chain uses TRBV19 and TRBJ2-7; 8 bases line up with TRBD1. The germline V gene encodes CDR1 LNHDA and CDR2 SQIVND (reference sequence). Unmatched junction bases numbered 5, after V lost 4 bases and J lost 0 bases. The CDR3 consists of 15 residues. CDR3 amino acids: CASSTFRGRSYEQYF. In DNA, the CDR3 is TGTGCCAGTAGTACATTCAGGGGGCGCTCCTACGAGCAGTACTTC. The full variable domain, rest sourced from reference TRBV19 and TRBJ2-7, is DGGITQSPKYLFRKEGQNVTLSCEQNLNHDAMYWYRQDPGQGLRLIYYSQIVNDFQKGDIAEGYSVSREKKESFPLTVTSAQKNPTAFYLCASSTFRGRSYEQYFGPGTRLTVT.

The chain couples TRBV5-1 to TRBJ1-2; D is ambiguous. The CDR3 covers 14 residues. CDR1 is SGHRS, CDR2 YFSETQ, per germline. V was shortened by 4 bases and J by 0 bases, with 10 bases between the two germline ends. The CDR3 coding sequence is TGCGCCAGCAGCCCACAGACGGCTAACTATGGCTACACCTTC. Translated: CASSPQTANYGYTF.

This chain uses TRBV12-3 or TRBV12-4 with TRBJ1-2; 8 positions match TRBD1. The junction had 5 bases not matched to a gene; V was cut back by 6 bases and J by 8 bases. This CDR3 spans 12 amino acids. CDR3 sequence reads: CASSQGARGYTF. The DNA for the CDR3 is TGTGCCAGCAGCCAGGGGGCCCGGGGCTACACCTTC.

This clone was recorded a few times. The DNA of the CDR3 is TGTGCCAGCAGCCCATGGACTCGATACAATGAGCAGTTCTTC. It encodes CASSPWTRYNEQFF. The chain recombines TRBV5-8 with TRBJ2-1, with D perhaps TRBD2 (5 bases). Germline assignment: CDR1 SGHTS and CDR2 YDEGEE. Trimming shortened V by 4 bases and J by 4 bases, and 12 bases separated the two germline ends. The CDR3 is made up of 14 amino acids.

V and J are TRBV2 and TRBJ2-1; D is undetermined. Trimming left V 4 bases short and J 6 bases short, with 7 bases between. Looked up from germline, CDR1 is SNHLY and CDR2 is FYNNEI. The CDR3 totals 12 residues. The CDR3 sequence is CASSGPGNEQFF. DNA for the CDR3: TGTGCCAGCAGTGGCCCCGGCAATGAGCAGTTCTTC.

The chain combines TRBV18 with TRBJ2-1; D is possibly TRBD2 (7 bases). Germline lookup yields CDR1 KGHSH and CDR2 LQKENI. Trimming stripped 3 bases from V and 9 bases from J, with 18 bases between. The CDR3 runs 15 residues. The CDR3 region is CASSPVGGRGGEQFF. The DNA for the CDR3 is TGTGCCAGCTCACCGGTGGGGGGGCGCGGCGGTGAGCAGTTCTTC.

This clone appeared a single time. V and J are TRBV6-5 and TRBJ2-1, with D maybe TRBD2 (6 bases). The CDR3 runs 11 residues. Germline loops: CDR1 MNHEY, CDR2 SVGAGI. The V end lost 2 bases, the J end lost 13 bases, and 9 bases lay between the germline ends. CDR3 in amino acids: CASSYGLLQFF. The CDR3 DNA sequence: TGTGCCAGCAGTTACGGACTACTACAGTTCTTC.

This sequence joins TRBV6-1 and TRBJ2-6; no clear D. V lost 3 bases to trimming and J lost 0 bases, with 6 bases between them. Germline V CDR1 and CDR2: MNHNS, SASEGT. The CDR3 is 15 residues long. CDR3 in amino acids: CASSESSSGANVLTF. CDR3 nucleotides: TGTGCCAGCAGTGAGTCTAGCTCTGGGGCCAACGTCCTGACTTTC.

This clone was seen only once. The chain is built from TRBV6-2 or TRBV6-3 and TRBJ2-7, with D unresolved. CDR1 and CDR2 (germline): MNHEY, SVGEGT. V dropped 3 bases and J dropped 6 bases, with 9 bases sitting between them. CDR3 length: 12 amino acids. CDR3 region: CASSYALTEQYF. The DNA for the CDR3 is TGTGCCAGCAGTTATGCTCTAACCGAGCAGTACTTC.

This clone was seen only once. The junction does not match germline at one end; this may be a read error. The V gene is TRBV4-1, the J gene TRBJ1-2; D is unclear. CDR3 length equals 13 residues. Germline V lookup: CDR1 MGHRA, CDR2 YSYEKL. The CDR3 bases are TGCGCCAGCAGCCAAGGGGTGGGTGAGCGTTGGGCCTTC. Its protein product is CASSQGVGERWAF.

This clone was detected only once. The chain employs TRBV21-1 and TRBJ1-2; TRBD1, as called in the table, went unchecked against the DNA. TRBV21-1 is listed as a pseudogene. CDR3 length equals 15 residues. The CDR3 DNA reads TGTGCCAGCAGCGCACAGGGGGCATTTAGGGATGGCTACACCTTC. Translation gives CASSAQGAFRDGYTF.

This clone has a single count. The DNA of the CDR3 is TGTGCCAGTAGTATGACAGGGGGGAGGAGTTACGAGCAGTACTTC. This gives the protein CASSMTGGRSYEQYF. The gene calls are TRBV19 and TRBJ2-7; 9 nucleotides agree with TRBD1. V was pared by 3 bases and J by 4 bases, with 7 bases of the junction left unmatched. Germline V lookup: CDR1 LNHDA, CDR2 SQIVND (reference sequence). The CDR3 has 15 residues.

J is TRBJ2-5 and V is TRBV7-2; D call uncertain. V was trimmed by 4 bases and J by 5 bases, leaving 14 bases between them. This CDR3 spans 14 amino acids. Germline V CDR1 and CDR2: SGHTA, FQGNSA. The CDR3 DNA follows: TGTGCCAGCAGCTCCACATTCTTCGGGGAGACCCAGTACTTC. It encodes CASSSTFFGETQYF.

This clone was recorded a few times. The CDR3 loop is CASSDRDNPYTEAFF. CDR3 in DNA: TGTGCCAGCAGCGACAGAGATAACCCGTACACTGAAGCTTTCTTT. The chain is built from TRBV5-4 and TRBJ1-1, with TRBD1 as a possible D gene (5 bases). This CDR3 is 15 amino acids long. The germline V and J ends were trimmed by 4 bases and 3 bases, with 16 bases remaining between them. CDR1 is SGHNT and CDR2 is YYREEE in the germline V gene (reference sequence).